This T cell receptor (beta chain) was profiled in a study of blood T cells in healthy people across ages. Primed by a sample-barcoded 5' primer and a J-beta primer mix, a second PCR proceeded for roughly 7 to 12 cycles. TCRdb recomputed calls from the 5' RACE reads with MiXCR, one row per CDR3 protein. The profile covers hundreds of thousands of distinct CDR3 sequences, with over 25% appearing a single time and approximately 4% taken by the ten largest. Trimming took off 5 bases at V and 1 base at J, with 12 bases between the two ends. The CDR3 spans 15 residues. Germline lookup yields CDR1 LNHNV and CDR2 YYDKDF (reference sequence). These same records also appear under a second study, on T cells of mothers and their children.

The V and J genes are TRBV15 and TRBJ2-4, with no clear D. Specimen: blood. The source is a boy aged 2 to 10 in good health. This CDR3 reads CATSSRGSAKNIQYF. Written as DNA, the CDR3 is TGTGCCACCAGCTCTCGTGGTAGCGCCAAAAACATTCAGTACTTC.